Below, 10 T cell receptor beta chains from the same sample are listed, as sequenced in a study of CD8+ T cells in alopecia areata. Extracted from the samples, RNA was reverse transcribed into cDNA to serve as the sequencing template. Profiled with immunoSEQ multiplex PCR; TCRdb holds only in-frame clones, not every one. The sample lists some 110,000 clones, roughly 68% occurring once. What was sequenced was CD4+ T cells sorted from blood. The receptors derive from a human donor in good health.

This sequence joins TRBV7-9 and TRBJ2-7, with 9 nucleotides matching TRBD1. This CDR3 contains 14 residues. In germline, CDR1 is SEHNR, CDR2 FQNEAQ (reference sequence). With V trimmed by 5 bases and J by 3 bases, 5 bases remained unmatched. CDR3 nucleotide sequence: TGTGCCAGCAGCGCAGGACAGGGGAACTACGAGCAGTACTTC. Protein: CASSAGQGNYEQYF.

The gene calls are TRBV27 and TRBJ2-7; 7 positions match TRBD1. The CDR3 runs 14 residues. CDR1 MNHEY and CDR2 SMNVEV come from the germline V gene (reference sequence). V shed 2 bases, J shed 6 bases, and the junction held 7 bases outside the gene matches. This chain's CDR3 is CASSLNGAGGEQYF. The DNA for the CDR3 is TGTGCCAGCAGTTTAAACGGGGCAGGGGGCGAGCAGTACTTC.

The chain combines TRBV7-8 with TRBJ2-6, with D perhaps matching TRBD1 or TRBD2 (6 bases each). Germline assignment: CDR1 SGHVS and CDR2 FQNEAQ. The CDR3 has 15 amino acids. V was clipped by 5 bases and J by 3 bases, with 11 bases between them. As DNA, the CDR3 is TGTGCCAGCAGCCTAGGGGGGAGTGGGGCCAACGTCCTGACTTTC. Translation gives CASSLGGSGANVLTF.

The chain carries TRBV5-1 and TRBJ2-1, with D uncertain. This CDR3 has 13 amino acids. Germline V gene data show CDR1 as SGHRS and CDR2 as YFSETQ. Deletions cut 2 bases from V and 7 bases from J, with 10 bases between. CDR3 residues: CASSFLDGNEQFF. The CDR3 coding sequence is TGCGCCAGCAGCTTCCTAGATGGTAATGAGCAGTTCTTC.

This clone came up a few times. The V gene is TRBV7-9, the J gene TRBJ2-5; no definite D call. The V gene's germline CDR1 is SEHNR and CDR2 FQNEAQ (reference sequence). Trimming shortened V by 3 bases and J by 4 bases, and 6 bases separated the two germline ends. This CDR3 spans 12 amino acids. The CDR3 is CASSFDVETQYF. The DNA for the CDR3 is TGTGCCAGCAGCTTTGATGTAGAGACCCAGTACTTC.

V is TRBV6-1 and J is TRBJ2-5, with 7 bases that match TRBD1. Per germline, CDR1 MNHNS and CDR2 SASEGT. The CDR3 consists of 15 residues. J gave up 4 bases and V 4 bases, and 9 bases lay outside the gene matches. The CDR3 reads CASSGQGGERETQYF. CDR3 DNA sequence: TGTGCCAGCAGTGGACAGGGTGGGGAGAGAGAGACCCAGTACTTC.

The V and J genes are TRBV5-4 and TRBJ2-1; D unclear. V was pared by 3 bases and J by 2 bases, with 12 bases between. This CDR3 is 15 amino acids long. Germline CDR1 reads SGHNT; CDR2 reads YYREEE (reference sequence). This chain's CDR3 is CASSSPSLTYNEQFF. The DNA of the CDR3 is TGTGCCAGCAGCTCCCCTTCGCTGACCTACAATGAGCAGTTCTTC.

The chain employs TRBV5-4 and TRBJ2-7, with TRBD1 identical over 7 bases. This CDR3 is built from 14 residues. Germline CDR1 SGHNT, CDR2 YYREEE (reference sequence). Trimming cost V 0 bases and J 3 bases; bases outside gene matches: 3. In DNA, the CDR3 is TGTGCCAGCAGCTTGGCCACAGGGGACTACGAGCAGTACTTC. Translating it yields CASSLATGDYEQYF.

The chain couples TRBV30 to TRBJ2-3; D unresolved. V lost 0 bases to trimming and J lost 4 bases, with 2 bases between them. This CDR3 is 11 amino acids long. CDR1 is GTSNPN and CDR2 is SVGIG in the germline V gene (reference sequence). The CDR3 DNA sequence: TGTGCCTGGAGTGTACCAGATACGCAGTATTTT. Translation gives CAWSVPDTQYF.

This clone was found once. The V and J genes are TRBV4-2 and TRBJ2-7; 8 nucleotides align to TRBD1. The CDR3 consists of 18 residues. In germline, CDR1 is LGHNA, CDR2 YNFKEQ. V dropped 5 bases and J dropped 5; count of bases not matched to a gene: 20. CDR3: CASSVILRGTGSGNEQYF. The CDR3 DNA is TGTGCCAGCAGCGTTATACTAAGGGGGACAGGATCGGGTAACGAGCAGTACTTC.